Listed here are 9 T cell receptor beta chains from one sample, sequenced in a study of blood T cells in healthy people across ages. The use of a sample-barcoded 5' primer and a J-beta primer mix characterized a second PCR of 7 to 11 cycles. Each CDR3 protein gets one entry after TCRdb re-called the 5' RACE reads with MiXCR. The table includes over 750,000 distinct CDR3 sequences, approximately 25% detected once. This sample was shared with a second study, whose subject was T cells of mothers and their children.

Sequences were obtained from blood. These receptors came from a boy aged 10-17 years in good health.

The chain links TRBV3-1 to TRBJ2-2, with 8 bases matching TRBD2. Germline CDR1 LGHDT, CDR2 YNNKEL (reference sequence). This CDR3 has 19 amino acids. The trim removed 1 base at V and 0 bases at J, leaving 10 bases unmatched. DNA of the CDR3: TGTGCCAGCAGCCAAGTGGTGGCTAGCGGGCCTGCGAACACCGGGGAGCTGTTTTTT. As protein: CASSQVVASGPANTGELFF.

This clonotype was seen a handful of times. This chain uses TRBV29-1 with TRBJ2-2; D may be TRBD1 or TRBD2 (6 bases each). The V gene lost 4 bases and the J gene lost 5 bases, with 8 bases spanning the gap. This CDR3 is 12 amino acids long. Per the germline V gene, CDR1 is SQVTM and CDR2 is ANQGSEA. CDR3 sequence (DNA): TGCAGCGTTGGAGGGGGGACCGGGGAGCTGTTTTTT. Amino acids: CSVGGGTGELFF.

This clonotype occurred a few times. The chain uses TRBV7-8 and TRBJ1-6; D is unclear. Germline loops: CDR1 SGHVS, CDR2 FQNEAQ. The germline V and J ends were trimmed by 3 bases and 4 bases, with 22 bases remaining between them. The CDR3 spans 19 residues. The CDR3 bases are TGTGCCAGCAGCTTTGACTGGAGGGTAGATCCTCAATATAATTCACCCCTCCACTTT. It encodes CASSFDWRVDPQYNSPLHF.

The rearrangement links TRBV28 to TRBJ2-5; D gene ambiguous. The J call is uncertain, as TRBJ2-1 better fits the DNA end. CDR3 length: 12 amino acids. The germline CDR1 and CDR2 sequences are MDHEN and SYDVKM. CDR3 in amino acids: CASKEQYNEQFF. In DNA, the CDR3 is TGTGCCAGCAAAGAACAGTACAATGAGCAGTTCTTC.

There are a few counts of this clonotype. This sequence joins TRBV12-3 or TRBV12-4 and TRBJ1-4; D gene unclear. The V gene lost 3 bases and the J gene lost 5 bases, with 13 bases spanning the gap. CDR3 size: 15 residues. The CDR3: CASSFIGDENEKLFF. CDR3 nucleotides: TGTGCCAGCAGTTTTATAGGCGACGAAAATGAAAAACTGTTTTTT.

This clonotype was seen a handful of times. CDR3 amino acids: CASSLEVLATETQYF. The CDR3 nucleotides read TGTGCCAGCAGCTTAGAAGTACTAGCGACGGAGACCCAGTACTTC. This chain joins TRBV11-2 and TRBJ2-5, with 7 bases that match TRBD2. Per germline, CDR1 SGHAT and CDR2 FQNNGV. The CDR3 runs to 15 residues. The trim removed 0 bases at V and 5 bases at J, leaving 6 bases unmatched.

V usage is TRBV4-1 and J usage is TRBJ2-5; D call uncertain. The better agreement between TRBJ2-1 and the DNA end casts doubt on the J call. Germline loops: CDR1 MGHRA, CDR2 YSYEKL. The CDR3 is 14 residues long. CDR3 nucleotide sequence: TGCGCCAGCAGCCAAGCATCCGCTTACAATGAGCAGTTCTTC. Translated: CASSQASAYNEQFF.

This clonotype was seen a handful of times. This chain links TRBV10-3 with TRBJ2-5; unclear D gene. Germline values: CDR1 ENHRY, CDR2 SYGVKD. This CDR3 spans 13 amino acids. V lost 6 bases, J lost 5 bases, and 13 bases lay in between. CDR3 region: CAISPSAIETQYF. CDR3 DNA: TGTGCCATCAGCCCCTCAGCGATCGAGACCCAGTACTTC.

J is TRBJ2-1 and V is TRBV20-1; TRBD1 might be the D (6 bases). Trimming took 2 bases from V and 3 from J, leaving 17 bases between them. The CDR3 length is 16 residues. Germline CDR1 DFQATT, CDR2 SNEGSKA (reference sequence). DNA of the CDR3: TGCAGTGCTAGATCCACCCATGGACAGAACTACAATGAGCAGTTCTTC. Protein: CSARSTHGQNYNEQFF.